This T cell receptor (beta chain) was captured by sequencing in a study of T cells in Graves' hyperthyroidism and ophthalmopathy (dated by TCRdb to between 2019 and 2020). For the wider study: Peripheral blood was sampled at the time of initial diagnosis, prior to any treatment. The roughly 100 discovery patients were randomly divided into training and test sets at a 7:3 ratio. In six Graves' hyperthyroidism patients, the study also compared T-cell repertoires from thyroid tissue with T-cell repertoires from blood. Once sampling was done, hyperthyroidism patients were given methimazole at a starting dose of 30 mg daily, whereas ophthalmopathy patients were given high-dose intravenous methylprednisolone. To identify distinguishing TCR V-J signatures, a discovery cohort of around 100 patients was used, comprising 43 with Graves' ophthalmopathy and around 57 with stable Graves' hyperthyroidism. Whether ophthalmopathy could be predicted prospectively was tested in an independent validation cohort made up of some 20 hyperthyroidism patients plus 17 patients who later progressed to ophthalmopathy. According to the paper, TCR Vbeta CDR3 sequencing was carried out on approximately 140 peripheral blood samples, which came from 40 to 45 ophthalmopathy, around 75 hyperthyroidism and approximately 17 progressor patients.

Graves' hyperthyroidism was defined as stable when no progression to ophthalmopathy occurred over 18 months of follow-up. Hyperthyroidism patients were aged 18 to 65 years and newly diagnosed, with disease duration of less than 2 months. Any patient with an uncontrolled infection, another autoimmune disease, pregnancy or lactation was excluded. Diagnoses relied on clinical symptoms, serum thyroxine and TRAb, thyroid ultrasound and orbital computed tomography. PBMCs were isolated from about 9.2 ml of fresh peripheral blood by Ficoll-Paque density gradient centrifugation. Trizol reagent was used to extract total RNA, and RNA quality was then checked on an Agilent 2100 Bioanalyzer. CDR1 MDHEN and CDR2 SYDVKM were looked up in the germline V gene. The CDR3 starts with the cysteine, ends with the phenylalanine, and has 12 residues. The read is trimmed to its CDR3 DNA, 36 bases read in frame from base 1. V was cut back by 3 bases and J by 9 bases, leaving a gap of 6 bases between them.

TCR beta CDR3 regions were amplified from RNA transcripts. The first round of RT-PCR for the TCR CDR3 was performed with the HTBI primer set and the Qiagen OneStep RT-PCR kit. A second multiplex PCR round built the libraries, followed by size selection and purification. Sequencing of the libraries was done on an Illumina HiSeq2000 using paired-end 100 bp reads. On the authors' methods: SOAPnuke was used to process the raw data, removing reads that contained adapters or uncalled bases, had a mean Phred below 15, or lacked an exact match to the constant primer or identifier. High-quality paired reads were merged with COPE v1.2.5, and unique nucleotide sequences were defined as clonotypes. Clonotypes were aligned to IMGT TRBV, TRBD and TRBJ reference segments using MiTCR v1.1. The analysis included only V-J combinations with a frequency above 0.0001, which together covered around 99% of the repertoires. The TCS score was defined as the ratio of F50 (clonal expansion) to E x V (chaos), calculated using BLOSUM62-based TCRdist between CDR3 peptides within each V-J. Welch's t-statistics and random forest reduced around 520 V-J features to 10 to 15, which were used in a naive Bayes classifier (R e1071). The public reads were reanalyzed by TCRdb: fastp trimming at Q25, MiXCR alignment, in-frame beta chains only. CDR3 protein duplicates are merged, each entry listing the most common genes and DNA. These V and J calls derive from TCRdb rather than the authors' analysis. In this sample the table shows around 520,000 distinct CDR3 sequences, about 14% of which occur a single time. The ten largest clonotypes hold approximately 15% of the sample.

Overall study results and their limits: A model built on a 13 V-J signature distinguished ophthalmopathy from stable hyperthyroidism, reaching roughly 88% sensitivity and approximately 83% specificity in cross-validation and 80%/75% in testing. In validation, the model predicted progression to ophthalmopathy with about 71% sensitivity and about 72% specificity, a median of 6.5 months before onset. Most expanded thyroid clonotypes (frequency above 0.001) were also found in blood, which suggests that blood repertoires may mirror thyroid immune responses. No statistical method was used to fix the sample size in advance, and group allocation was not hidden from the investigators.

In this sample, this clonotype turned up many times. Its binding antigen is unknown. Per-base quality was not reported, and no clone a single base away is much larger than it. This sequence was found in a woman aged 40 to 50 with Graves' hyperthyroidism. This chain is built from TRBV28 and TRBJ1-6; the D gene is unclear. Sequences were obtained from blood. The nucleotide sequence reads TGTGCCAGCAGTTTTCGGGGTTCACCCCTCCACTTT. Its product reads: CASSFRGSPLHF. The entire variable domain, with the stretches around the CDR3 drawn from the reference TRBV28 and TRBJ1-6 proteins, is DVKVTQSSRYLVKRTGEKVFLECVQDMDHENMFWYRQDPGLGLRLIYFSYDVKMKEKGDIPEGYSVSREKKERFSLILESASTNQTSMYLCASSFRGSPLHFGNGTRLTVT.